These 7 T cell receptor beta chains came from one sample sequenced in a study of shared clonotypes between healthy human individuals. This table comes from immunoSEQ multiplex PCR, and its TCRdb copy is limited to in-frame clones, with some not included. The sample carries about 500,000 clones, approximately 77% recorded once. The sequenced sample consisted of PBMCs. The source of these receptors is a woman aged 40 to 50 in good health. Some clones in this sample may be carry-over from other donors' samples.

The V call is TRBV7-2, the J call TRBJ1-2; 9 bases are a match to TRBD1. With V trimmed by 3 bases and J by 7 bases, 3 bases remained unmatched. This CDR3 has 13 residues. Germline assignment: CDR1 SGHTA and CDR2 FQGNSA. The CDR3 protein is CASSLGQGRGYTF. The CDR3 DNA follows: TGTGCCAGCAGCTTGGGACAGGGACGTGGCTACACCTTC.

DNA of the CDR3: TGTGCCAGCAGTCCCGACACGTCCTACAATGAGCAGTTCTTC. This sequence encodes CASSPDTSYNEQFF. V is TRBV2 and J is TRBJ2-1; no reliable D call. The CDR3 has 14 amino acids. Between the trimmed V and J ends, which lost 5 bases and 1 base, there was a span of 9 bases. The germline CDR1 and CDR2 sequences are SNHLY and FYNNEI.

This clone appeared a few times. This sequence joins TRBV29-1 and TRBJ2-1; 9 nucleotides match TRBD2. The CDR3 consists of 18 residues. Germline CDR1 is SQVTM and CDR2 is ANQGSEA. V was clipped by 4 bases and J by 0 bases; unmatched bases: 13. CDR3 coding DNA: TGCAGCGTTGTCGGGGCTAGCGGGGTTTATAGCTCCTACAATGAGCAGTTCTTC. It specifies CSVVGASGVYSSYNEQFF.

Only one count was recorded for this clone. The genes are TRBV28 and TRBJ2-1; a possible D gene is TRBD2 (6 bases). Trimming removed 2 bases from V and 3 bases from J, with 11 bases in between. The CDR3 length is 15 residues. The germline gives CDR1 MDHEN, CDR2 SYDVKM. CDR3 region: CASSLAGGNYNEQFF. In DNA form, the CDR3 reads TGTGCCAGCAGTTTAGCGGGCGGGAACTACAATGAGCAGTTCTTC.

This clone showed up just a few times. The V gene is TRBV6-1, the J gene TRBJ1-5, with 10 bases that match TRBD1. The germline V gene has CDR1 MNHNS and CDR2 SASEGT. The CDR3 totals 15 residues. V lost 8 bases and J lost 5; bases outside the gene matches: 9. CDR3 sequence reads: CASFAGTGAHQPQHF. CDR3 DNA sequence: TGTGCCAGCTTCGCGGGGACAGGGGCCCATCAGCCCCAGCATTTT.

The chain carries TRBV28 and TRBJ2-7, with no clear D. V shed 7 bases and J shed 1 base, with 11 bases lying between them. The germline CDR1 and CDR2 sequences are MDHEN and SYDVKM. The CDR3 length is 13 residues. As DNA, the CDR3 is TGTGCCAGCAAGCTCGGAAGATCCTACGAGCAGTACTTC. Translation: CASKLGRSYEQYF.

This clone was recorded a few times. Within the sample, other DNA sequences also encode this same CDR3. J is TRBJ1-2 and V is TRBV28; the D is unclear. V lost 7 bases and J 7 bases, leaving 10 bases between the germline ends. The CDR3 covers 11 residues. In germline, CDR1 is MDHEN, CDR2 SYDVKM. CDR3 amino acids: CASNIMGGYTF. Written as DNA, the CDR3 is TGTGCCAGCAACATAATGGGTGGCTACACCTTC.